The present T cell receptor (beta chain) was sequenced within a study of blood T cell repertoires in COVID-19 (dated by TCRdb to about 2020). With respect to the entire study: Collaborator samples came from the United States, Italy and Spain and covered acute and convalescent phases of COVID-19. The material from the prospective study consisted of cDNA or gDNA derived from T cells, B-cell-depleted T cells, or PBMCs. Subjects who had been exposed to COVID-19, were actively infected with it, or had recovered from it provided the deeply sampled blood TCRbeta repertoires that made up the dataset. The repertoires were released in a freely available public database intended as a resource for research on the immune response to SARS-CoV-2. The samples were drawn from two sources: the first 160 participants of the ongoing ImmuneRACE study, and 1,254 subjects contributed by 6 global collaborators. Sample metadata almost always included a de-identified subject ID, COVID-19 status, age in years and sex. Where available, HLA class I and class II types were taken from metadata supplied by the sample provider and were not determined by assay-based typing. What the authors observed across the whole study: The quantity of clinical and demographic metadata differed by source and by participant and was supplied without curation.

From the cysteine up to the phenylalanine, the CDR3 has a length of 14 residues. The only DNA kept is the CDR3, 42 bases in frame from the first base. V is shortened by 5 bases, J by 5 bases, and the region joining them spans 18 bases. Reading the germline V gene (reference sequence) gives CDR1 GTSNPN and CDR2 SVGIG. The immunoSEQ Assay, a bias-controlled multiplex PCR, was used to amplify TCRbeta CDR3 regions from genomic DNA. The original methods were these. Within the assay, amplification of reference gene primers was used to estimate how many nucleated cells each sample contained. To quantify the absolute abundance of each unique TCRbeta CDR3 rearrangement, sequence reads were collapsed and filtered. For each sample, productive Simpson clonality was calculated by taking the square root of Simpson's diversity index across productive rearrangements. TCRdb provides this immuneACCESS table in a form limited to in-frame rearrangements. Some clones are lacking; in checked studies, under half of them reflect an unresolved V gene, and why the rest are absent is not known. The V and J calls and clone size are taken from that table; D and trimming were inferred from the DNA. For this sample the table gives more than 250,000 clones, of which more than 70% were detected only once. Jointly, the top ten make up roughly 1.2% of the sample.

Whole blood was collected in K2EDTA tubes by collaborating institutions according to the institutions' own protocols. Collaborator samples were shipped for TCRbeta analysis as frozen whole blood, isolated PBMCs, or DNA extracted from either sample type. Worth noting for this clone: Its recognized antigen is unknown. The input lacks base qualities; no much larger clone sits a single base away.

Sequenced sample: peripheral blood. The V and J segments used are TRBV30 and TRBJ1-1, and possibly TRBD1, on 5 matching bases. The origin of this receptor is a woman aged 50 to 65 with acute or convalescent COVID-19. The CDR3 protein is CAWGLGLQETEAFF. Here is the DNA: TGTGCCTGGGGATTGGGGCTCCAGGAAACTGAAGCTTTCTTT.